The rows below give T cell receptor beta chains drawn from one sample of a study of metastatic and nonmetastatic thyroid tumors. TCRdb re-called clones via MiXCR from the PCR reads. The sample lists about 43,000 clones; more than 3% were seen once. Source material: blood. These receptors were taken from a female donor with papillary thyroid cancer or a benign thyroid nodule (not recorded which). Some clones in this sample may be carry-over from other donors' samples. The CDR3 runs from the conserved cysteine through the conserved F or W. Fields, in order: D gene, V gene, clone size, J gene, CDR3 protein, CDR3 DNA. A D gene is named only where the DNA matches it firmly. Not every row has a clone size; where given, it reads once, few, many or a size class.

.,TRBV20-1,many,TRBJ2-3,CSAPRSGRRSDTQYF,TGCAGTGCCCCTAGAAGCGGGCGAAGGAGTGATACGCAGTATTTT
.,TRBV15,.,TRBJ2-2,CATSSRDTNTGELFF,TGTGCCACCAGCAGTCGGGACACGAACACCGGGGAGCTGTTTTTT
TRBD2,TRBV6-1,.,TRBJ2-7,CASSIVRDYSYEQYF,TGTGCCAGCAGTATCGTCCGGGACTACTCCTACGAGCAGTACTTC
.,TRBV6-5,few,TRBJ2-3,CASSYNRESTDTQYF,TGTGCCAGCAGTTACAACCGGGAGAGCACAGATACGCAGTATTTT
.,TRBV7-9,few,TRBJ1-1,CASSDVGTEAFF,TGTGCGAGCAGCGACGTGGGCACTGAAGCTTTCTTT
TRBD1,TRBV3-1,few,TRBJ2-2,CASRPNRGIGELFF,TGTGCCAGCAGACCCAACAGGGGTATCGGGGAGCTGTTTTTT
TRBD1,TRBV2,many,TRBJ2-7,CASRKDRQGYEQYF,TGTGCCAGCAGGAAAGACAGACAGGGTTACGAGCAGTACTTC
TRBD1,TRBV9,many,TRBJ1-2,CASSARQGDYGYTF,TGTGCCAGCAGCGCACGACAGGGGGATTATGGCTACACCTTC
.,TRBV19,many,TRBJ1-2,CASSISDRGYTF,TGTGCCAGTAGTATCTCTGACCGTGGCTACACCTTC
TRBD2,TRBV20-1,many,TRBJ2-7,CSASSLAGAGNEQYF,TGCAGTGCTAGTTCCCTAGCGGGAGCGGGAAACGAGCAGTACTTC
.,TRBV7-3,.,TRBJ2-2,CASSLSGNTGELFF,TGTGCCAGCAGCTTAAGCGGGAACACCGGGGAGCTGTTTTTT
.,TRBV6-1,.,TRBJ1-6,CASGQGKNSPLHF,TGTGCCAGCGGTCAGGGAAAGAATTCACCCCTCCACTTT
.,TRBV20-1,few,TRBJ2-6,CSARLLPGGANVLTF,TGCAGTGCTAGACTACTCCCGGGTGGGGCCAACGTCCTGACTTTC
TRBD1,TRBV24-1,few,TRBJ1-2,CATSDPGTGNYGYTF,TGTGCCACCAGTGATCCCGGGACAGGGAACTATGGCTACACCTTC
TRBD2,TRBV24-1,medium-sized,TRBJ2-2,CATSDLGTSGPNTGELFF,TGTGCCACCAGTGATTTAGGGACTAGCGGACCGAACACCGGGGAGCTGTTTTTT
TRBD2,TRBV5-1,many,TRBJ2-1,CASSLGLAGGRSYNEQFF,TGCGCCAGCAGCTTGGGACTAGCGGGAGGGAGGTCCTACAATGAGCAGTTCTTC
.,TRBV3-1,many,TRBJ1-4,CASNPGRNEKLFF,TGTGCCAGCAACCCGGGCCGTAATGAAAAACTGTTTTTT
TRBD1,TRBV5-8,.,TRBJ2-2,CASSLATGTGSLAGELFF,TGTGCCAGCAGCTTAGCGACCGGGACAGGGAGTCTAGCCGGGGAGCTGTTTTTT
.,TRBV11-2,many,TRBJ2-7,CASSSFTYEQYF,TGTGCCAGCAGCTCTTTTACTTACGAGCAGTACTTC
.,TRBV6-5,.,TRBJ2-7,CASIYARSGEQYF,TGTGCCAGCATTTACGCCCGATCAGGCGAGCAGTACTTC
.,TRBV7-9,.,TRBJ1-2,CAIYDTNYGYTF,TGTGCCATATACGATACTAACTATGGCTACACCTTC
.,TRBV7-9,many,TRBJ2-3,CASSPQTGPSTDTQYF,TGTGCCAGCAGCCCCCAAACGGGGCCTAGCACAGATACGCAGTATTTT
.,TRBV15,many,TRBJ2-6,CATSSGGGANVLTF,TGTGCCACCAGCAGCGGGGGAGGGGCCAACGTCCTGACTTTC
TRBD1,TRBV20-1,many,TRBJ2-5,CSVGQGGQETQYF,TGCAGCGTCGGACAGGGGGGTCAAGAGACCCAGTACTTC
.,TRBV28,.,TRBJ1-1,CASREARGVGTEAFF,TGTGCCAGCAGGGAAGCGAGGGGCGTTGGCACTGAAGCTTTCTTT
TRBD2,TRBV7-3,medium-sized,TRBJ2-1,CASSPRPAGARNEQFF,TGTGCCAGCAGCCCCCGCCCAGCGGGAGCTAGAAATGAGCAGTTCTTC
TRBD2,TRBV2,many,TRBJ2-3,CASSEYGRVTDTQYF,TGTGCCAGCAGTGAATACGGGAGGGTCACAGATACGCAGTATTTT
TRBD2,TRBV5-4,many,TRBJ2-1,CASRALAEAPNEQFF,TGTGCCAGCAGGGCCCTAGCGGAAGCACCCAATGAGCAGTTCTTC
TRBD1,TRBV6-1,.,TRBJ1-4,CASSEESGGGNEKLFF,TGTGCCAGCAGTGAAGAGTCAGGGGGGGGTAATGAAAAACTGTTTTTT
TRBD2,TRBV20-1,medium-sized,TRBJ2-3,CSATTAGGPTDTQYF,TGCAGTGCTACAACAGCGGGAGGGCCGACAGATACGCAGTATTTT
.,TRBV24-1,few,TRBJ1-3,CATSDSTANSGNTIYF,TGTGCCACCAGTGATTCGACGGCTAACTCTGGAAACACCATATATTTT
TRBD2,TRBV6-5,.,TRBJ2-7,CASSYGGSGYEQYF,TGTGCCAGCAGTTACGGCGGGAGCGGCTACGAGCAGTACTTC
.,TRBV20-1,.,TRBJ2-7,CSARVGGGYEQYF,TGCAGTGCTAGAGTGGGGGGAGGCTACGAGCAGTACTTC
.,TRBV12-3/TRBV12-4,many,TRBJ2-3,CASSFGWGDTQYF,TGTGCCAGCAGTTTCGGGTGGGGAGATACGCAGTATTTT
.,TRBV10-1,many,TRBJ2-1,CASTGARGNEQFF,TGCGCCAGCACTGGGGCTCGGGGCAATGAGCAGTTCTTC
TRBD1,TRBV6-1,.,TRBJ1-2,CASIQPGTENYGYTF,TGTGCCAGCATCCAACCCGGGACAGAAAACTATGGCTACACCTTC
.,TRBV24-1,few,TRBJ1-2,CATSDSRTESYGYTF,TGTGCCACCAGTGATTCGAGGACTGAATCCTATGGCTACACCTTC
.,TRBV5-1,many,TRBJ1-1,CASSLEGPYEAFF,TGCGCCAGCAGCTTGGAAGGCCCTTATGAAGCTTTCTTT
TRBD1,TRBV30,medium-sized,TRBJ1-2,CAWRGAQGAGYGYTF,TGTGCCTGGAGGGGGGCACAGGGGGCCGGCTATGGCTACACCTTC
.,TRBV18,many,TRBJ2-3,CASSPRPGGAGTDTQYF,TGTGCCAGCTCACCAAGGCCGGGTGGAGCGGGCACAGATACGCAGTATTTT
.,TRBV7-3,.,TRBJ2-7,CASSFSAVPKYEQYF,TGTGCCAGCAGCTTCTCCGCAGTGCCAAAGTACGAGCAGTACTTC
.,TRBV12-3/TRBV12-4,few,TRBJ2-2,CASSLEGGTGELFF,TGTGCCAGCAGTTTAGAGGGGGGCACCGGGGAGCTGTTTTTT
TRBD1,TRBV30,few,TRBJ1-1,CAWDRGGNTEAFF,TGTGCCTGGGACAGGGGGGGGAACACTGAAGCTTTCTTT
TRBD2,TRBV10-3,few,TRBJ2-1,CAITGSGTRGMLSSYNEQFF,TGTGCCATCACTGGTAGCGGGACTCGTGGAATGTTAAGTTCCTACAATGAGCAGTTCTTC
TRBD2,TRBV6-2/TRBV6-3,few,TRBJ2-7,CASREGGPYEQYF,TGTGCCAGCCGAGAGGGAGGGCCCTACGAGCAGTACTTC
.,TRBV6-1,many,TRBJ1-3,CASSTRTSGNTIYF,TGTGCCAGCAGTACCAGGACGTCTGGAAACACCATATATTTT
TRBD2,TRBV6-1,few,TRBJ2-2,CASTKKPGGGTGELFF,TGTGCCAGCACCAAAAAGCCGGGAGGGGGGACCGGGGAGCTGTTTTTT
.,TRBV19,few,TRBJ2-7,CASTRTVGLHEQYF,TGTGCCAGTACCAGGACAGTTGGCCTGCACGAGCAGTACTTC